Included here is one T cell receptor beta chain sequence, with context. The antigen is unknown. This entry comes from a study of blood T cells in healthy people across ages. Study results and caveats: Strong correlation linked observed beta diversity and percent naive T cells. Diversity was estimated from one million T cells, and these estimates were considered underestimates.

A second about 6 to 11 cycle PCR used barcoded and J-beta primers. Using its own MiXCR run on the 5' RACE reads, TCRdb lists one record per CDR3 protein. The sample includes some 1.8 million distinct CDR3 sequences, about 39% of them seen just once. The clonotype comes from a human donor in good health. What was sequenced was blood.

The CDR3 sequence is CASSAWGGGYTF. The CDR3 bases are TGTGCCAGCAGCGCCTGGGGAGGAGGCTACACCTTC. J is TRBJ1-2 and V is TRBV11-2, with D unresolved. Germline V gene sequence: CDR1 SGHAT, CDR2 FQNNGV. The CDR3 loop spans 12 amino acids. V lost 5 bases, J lost 8 bases, and 12 bases lay in between. Supplemented by reference TRBV11-2 and TRBJ1-2, the full variable domain reads EAGVAQSPRYKIIEKRQSVAFWCNPISGHATLYWYQQILGQGPKLLIQFQNNGVVDDSQLPKDRFSAERLKGVDSTLKIQPAKLEDSAVYLCASSAWGGGYTFGSGTRLTVV.